This TCR beta chain was identified during a study of CD8 T cells in Susac syndrome. For the study at large: Sequenced Susac syndrome patients included over 5 with active disease and under 10 who were in remission. Blood was drawn from Susac syndrome patients while they were therapy-naive, on corticosteroids, or on intravenous immunoglobulin alone.

The recently defined diagnostic criteria for definite or probable disease were met by the Susac syndrome patients. The authors reverse transcribed roughly 0.45 to 1 ug RNA with random hexamers. Amplification of TCR beta CDR3 used immunoSEQ multiplex PCR across 54 Vbeta and 13 Jbeta. TCRdb re-called the immunoSEQ multiplex PCR reads through MiXCR, storing one row per CDR3 protein. The sample lists 170,000 or so distinct CDR3 sequences, about 96% seen once, with 0.12% in the top ten. Sequences were obtained from CD4+ T cells from PBMCs. This TCR came from a human donor with Susac syndrome.

The CDR3 is CASMEVVTGSTDTQYF. The DNA for the CDR3 is TGTGCCAGCATGGAGGTGGTGACGGGGAGCACAGATACGCAGTATTTT. The chain recombines TRBV2 with TRBJ2-3, with D maybe TRBD2 (5 bases). V lost 7 bases, J lost 0 bases, and 17 bases lay in between. The germline V gene encodes CDR1 SNHLY and CDR2 FYNNEI. The CDR3 runs to 16 residues.